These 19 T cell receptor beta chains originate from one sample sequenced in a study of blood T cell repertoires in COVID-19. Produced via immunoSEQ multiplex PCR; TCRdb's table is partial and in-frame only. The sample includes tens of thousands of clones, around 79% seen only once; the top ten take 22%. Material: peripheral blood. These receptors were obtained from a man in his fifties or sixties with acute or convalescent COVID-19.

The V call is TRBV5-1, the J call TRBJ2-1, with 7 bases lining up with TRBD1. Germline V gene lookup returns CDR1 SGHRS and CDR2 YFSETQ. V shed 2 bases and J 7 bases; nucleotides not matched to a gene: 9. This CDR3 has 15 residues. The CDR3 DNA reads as TGCGCCAGCAGCTTAGAGGGGGCGCACGGAAATGAGCAGTTCTTC. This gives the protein CASSLEGAHGNEQFF.

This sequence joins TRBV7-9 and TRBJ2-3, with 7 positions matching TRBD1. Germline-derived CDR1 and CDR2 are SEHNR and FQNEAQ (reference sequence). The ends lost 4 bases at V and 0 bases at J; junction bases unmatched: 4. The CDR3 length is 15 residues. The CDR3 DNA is TGTGCCAGCAGCTGGGACAGCCTTAGCACAGATACGCAGTATTTT. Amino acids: CASSWDSLSTDTQYF.

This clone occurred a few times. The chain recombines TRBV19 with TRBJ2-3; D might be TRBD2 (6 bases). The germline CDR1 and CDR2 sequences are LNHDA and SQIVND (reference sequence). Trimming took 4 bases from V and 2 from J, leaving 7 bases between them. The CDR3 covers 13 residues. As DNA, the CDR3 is TGTGCCAGTAGTACGGGGGTCACAGATACGCAGTATTTT. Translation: CASSTGVTDTQYF.

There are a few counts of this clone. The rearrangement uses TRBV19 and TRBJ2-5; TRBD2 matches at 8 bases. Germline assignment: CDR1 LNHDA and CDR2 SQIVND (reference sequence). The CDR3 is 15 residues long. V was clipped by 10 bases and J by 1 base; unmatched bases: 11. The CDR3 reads CATSVGGRSQETQYF. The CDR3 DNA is TGTGCCACCTCAGTGGGCGGGAGGTCCCAAGAGACCCAGTACTTC.

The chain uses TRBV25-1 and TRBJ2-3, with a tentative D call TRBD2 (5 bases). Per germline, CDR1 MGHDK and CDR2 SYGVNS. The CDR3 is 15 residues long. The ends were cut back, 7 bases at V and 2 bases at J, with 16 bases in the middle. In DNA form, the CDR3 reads TGTGCCAGCACCCTAGCCCGGGATTTCACAGATACGCAGTATTTT. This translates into CASTLARDFTDTQYF.

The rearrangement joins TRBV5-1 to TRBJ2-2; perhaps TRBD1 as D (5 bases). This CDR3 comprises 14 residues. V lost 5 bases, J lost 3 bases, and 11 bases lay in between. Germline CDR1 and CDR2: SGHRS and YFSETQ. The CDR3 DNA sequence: TGCGCCAGCAGGATCAGGGCGGACACCGGGGAGCTGTTTTTT. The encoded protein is CASRIRADTGELFF.

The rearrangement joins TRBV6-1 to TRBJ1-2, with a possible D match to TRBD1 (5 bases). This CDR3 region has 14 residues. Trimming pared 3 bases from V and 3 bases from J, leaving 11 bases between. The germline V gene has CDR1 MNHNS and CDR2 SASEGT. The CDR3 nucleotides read TGTGCCAGCAGTGACAGGGCCTCGGACTATGGCTACACCTTC. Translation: CASSDRASDYGYTF.

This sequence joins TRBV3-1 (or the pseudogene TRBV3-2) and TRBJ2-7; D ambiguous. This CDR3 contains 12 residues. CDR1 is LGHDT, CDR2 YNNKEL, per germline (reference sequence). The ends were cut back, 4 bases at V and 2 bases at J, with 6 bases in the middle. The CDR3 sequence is CASSLRTYEQYF. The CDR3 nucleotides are TGTGCCAGCAGCCTTCGTACCTACGAGCAGTACTTC.

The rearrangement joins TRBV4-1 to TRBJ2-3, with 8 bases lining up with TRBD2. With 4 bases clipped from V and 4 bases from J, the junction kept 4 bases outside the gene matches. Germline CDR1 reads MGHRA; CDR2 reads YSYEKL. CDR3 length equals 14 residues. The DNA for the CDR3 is TGCGCCAGCAGCCCTTCGACTAGCGCAGATACGCAGTATTTT. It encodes CASSPSTSADTQYF.

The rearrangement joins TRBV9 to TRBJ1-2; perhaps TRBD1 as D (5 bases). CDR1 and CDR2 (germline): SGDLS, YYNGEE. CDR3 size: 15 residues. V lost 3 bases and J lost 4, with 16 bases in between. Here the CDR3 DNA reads TGTGCCAGCAGCGCCGCAGGGATGGCGGCCTATGGCTACACCTTC. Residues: CASSAAGMAAYGYTF. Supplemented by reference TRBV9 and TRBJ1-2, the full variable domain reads DSGVTQTPKHLITATGQRVTLRCSPRSGDLSVYWYQQSLDQGLQFLIQYYNGEERAKGNILERFSAQQFPDLHSELNLSSLELGDSALYFCASSAAGMAAYGYTFGSGTRLTVV.

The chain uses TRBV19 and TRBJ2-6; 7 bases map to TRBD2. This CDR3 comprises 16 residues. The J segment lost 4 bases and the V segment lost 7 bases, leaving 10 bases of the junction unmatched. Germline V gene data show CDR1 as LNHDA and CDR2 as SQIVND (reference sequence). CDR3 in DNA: TGTGCCAGTAAGCGGGGCTTGGGGACGGGGGCCAACGTCCTGACTTTC. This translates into CASKRGLGTGANVLTF.

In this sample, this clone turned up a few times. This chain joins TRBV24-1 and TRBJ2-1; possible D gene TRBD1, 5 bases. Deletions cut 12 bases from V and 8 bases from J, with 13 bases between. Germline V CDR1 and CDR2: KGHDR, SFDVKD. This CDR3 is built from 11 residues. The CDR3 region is CAAAGLDEQFF. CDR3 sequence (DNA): TGTGCCGCGGCAGGGCTCGATGAGCAGTTCTTC.

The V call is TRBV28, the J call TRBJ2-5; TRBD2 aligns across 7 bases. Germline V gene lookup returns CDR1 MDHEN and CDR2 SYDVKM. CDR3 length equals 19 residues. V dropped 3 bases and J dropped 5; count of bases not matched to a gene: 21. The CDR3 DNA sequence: TGTGCCAGCAGTTTTACCGTAATAACGGGAGGCATCGACGGGGAGACCCAGTACTTC. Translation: CASSFTVITGGIDGETQYF.

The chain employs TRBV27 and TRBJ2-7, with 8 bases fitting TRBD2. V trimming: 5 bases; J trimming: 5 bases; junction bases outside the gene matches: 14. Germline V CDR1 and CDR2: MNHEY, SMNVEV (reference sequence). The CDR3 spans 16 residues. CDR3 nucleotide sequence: TGTGCCAGCAGTCCTACTTCCGTCGGGAGGGCCCACGAGCAGTACTTC. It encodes CASSPTSVGRAHEQYF.

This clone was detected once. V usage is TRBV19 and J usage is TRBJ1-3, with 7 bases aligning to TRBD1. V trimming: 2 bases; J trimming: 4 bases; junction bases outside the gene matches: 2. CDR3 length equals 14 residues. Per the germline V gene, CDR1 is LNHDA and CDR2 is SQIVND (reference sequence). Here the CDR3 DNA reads TGTGCCAGTAGTATAACAGGGGCCGGAAACACCATATATTTT. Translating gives CASSITGAGNTIYF.

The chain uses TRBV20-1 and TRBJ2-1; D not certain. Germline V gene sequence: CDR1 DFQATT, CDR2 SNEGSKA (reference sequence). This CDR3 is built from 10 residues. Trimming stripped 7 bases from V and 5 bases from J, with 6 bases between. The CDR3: CSVINNEQFF. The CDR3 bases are TGCAGTGTCATCAACAATGAGCAGTTCTTC.

CDR3 sequence reads: CASSVSHRDTGELFF. CDR3 coding DNA: TGTGCCAGCAGCGTTAGCCACAGGGACACCGGGGAGCTGTTTTTT. The chain joins TRBV9 to TRBJ2-2, with D possibly being TRBD1 (6 bases). The germline V gene has CDR1 SGDLS and CDR2 YYNGEE. The CDR3 covers 15 residues. V lost 2 bases, J lost 3 bases, and 11 bases lay in between. Using reference TRBV9 and TRBJ2-2 for the parts outside the CDR3, the full variable domain is DSGVTQTPKHLITATGQRVTLRCSPRSGDLSVYWYQQSLDQGLQFLIQYYNGEERAKGNILERFSAQQFPDLHSELNLSSLELGDSALYFCASSVSHRDTGELFFGEGSRLTVL.

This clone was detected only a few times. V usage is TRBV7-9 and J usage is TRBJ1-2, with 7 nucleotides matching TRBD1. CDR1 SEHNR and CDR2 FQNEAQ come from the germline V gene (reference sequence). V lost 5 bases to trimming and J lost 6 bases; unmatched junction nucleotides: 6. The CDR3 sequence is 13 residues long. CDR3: CASSPQGSNGYTF. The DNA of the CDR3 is TGTGCCAGCAGCCCACAGGGGAGTAATGGCTACACCTTC.

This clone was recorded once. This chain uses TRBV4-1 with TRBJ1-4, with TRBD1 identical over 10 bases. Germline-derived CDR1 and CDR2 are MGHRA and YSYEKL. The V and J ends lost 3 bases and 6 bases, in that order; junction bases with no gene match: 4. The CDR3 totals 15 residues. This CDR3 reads CASSHPDRGYEKLFF. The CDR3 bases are TGCGCCAGCAGCCACCCGGACAGGGGGTATGAAAAACTGTTTTTT.